The 23 T cell receptor beta chains given below trace back to one sample, sequenced in a study of blood T cell repertoires in COVID-19. The assay was immunoSEQ multiplex PCR, and TCRdb's table has in-frame clones only and misses some. This sample has some 310,000 clones, with almost 90% found just once. Material: peripheral blood. All receptors derive from a woman aged 30 to 39 with COVID-19, enrolled during active disease.

The chain couples TRBV7-3 to TRBJ2-5, with D tentatively TRBD2 (5 bases). Germline V gene sequence: CDR1 SGHTA, CDR2 FQGTGA. The CDR3 runs 13 residues. V lost 0 bases and J lost 5, with 7 bases in between. CDR3 nucleotides: TGTGCCAGCAGCTTAACGCGGGCTGAGACCCAGTACTTC. This codes for CASSLTRAETQYF.

This clone was found a few times. This chain joins TRBV18 and TRBJ2-2, with D possibly matching TRBD1 (5 bases). The V end was cut by 6 bases, the J end by 0 bases, with 8 bases between. The CDR3 extends over 14 amino acids. From germline, CDR1 is KGHSH and CDR2 LQKENI. This CDR3 is CASSLDTNTGELFF. Written as DNA, the CDR3 is TGTGCCAGCTCCCTGGACACGAACACCGGGGAGCTGTTTTTT. Full variable domain (outside the CDR3, taken from reference TRBV18 and TRBJ2-2): NAGVMQNPRHLVRRRGQEARLRCSPMKGHSHVYWYRQLPEEGLKFMVYLQKENIIDESGMPKERFSAEFPKEGPSILRIQQVVRGDSAAYFCASSLDTNTGELFFGEGSRLTVL.

The CDR3 region has the DNA TGTGCCATCAGTTCTGCGGGAGGAACCAATGAGCAGTTCTTC. Its protein is CAISSAGGTNEQFF. The chain links TRBV10-3 to TRBJ2-1, with TRBD2 matching over 8 bases. CDR1 is ENHRY and CDR2 is SYGVKD in the germline V gene. The CDR3 has 14 amino acids. V trimming: 5 bases; J trimming: 6 bases; junction bases outside the gene matches: 6.

The genes are TRBV6-6 and TRBJ1-2; the D is unclear. The CDR3 covers 15 residues. The germline gives CDR1 MNHNY, CDR2 SVGAGI (reference sequence). V shed 0 bases and J shed 8 bases, with 16 bases lying between them. The CDR3: CASSYSTEGGFGYTF. The CDR3 DNA is TGTGCCAGCAGTTACTCGACGGAAGGAGGTTTCGGCTACACCTTC.

V usage is TRBV4-1 and J usage is TRBJ1-2; D gene unclear. The V gene lost 5 bases and the J gene lost 3 bases, with 16 bases spanning the gap. Germline assignment: CDR1 MGHRA and CDR2 YSYEKL. The CDR3 totals 15 residues. CDR3: CASSERTVRDYGYTF. The CDR3 region has the DNA TGCGCCAGCAGCGAGCGGACGGTGAGGGACTATGGCTACACCTTC.

Note on this clone: Other DNA sequences in this specimen translate into the identical CDR3. V is TRBV7-8 and J is TRBJ1-1; D not resolved. The V end was cut by 2 bases, the J end by 1 base, with 8 bases between. The germline V gene encodes CDR1 SGHVS and CDR2 FQNEAQ. The CDR3 runs to 14 residues. CDR3: CASSLMGSNTEAFF. In DNA, the CDR3 is TGTGCCAGCAGCTTAATGGGCTCGAACACTGAAGCTTTCTTT.

The rearrangement uses TRBV5-5 and TRBJ2-1; 10 nucleotides agree with TRBD2. CDR1 and CDR2 (germline): SGHKS, YYEKEE (reference sequence). The trim removed 0 bases at V and 14 bases at J, leaving 8 bases unmatched. The CDR3 runs to 14 residues. The CDR3 sequence: CASSLAASGRRKFF. The CDR3 DNA sequence: TGTGCCAGCAGCTTGGCCGCTAGCGGGAGAAGGAAGTTCTTC.

This clone was seen at least ten times. V is TRBV9 and J is TRBJ2-2; TRBD2 matches 10 bases. V lost 4 bases and J lost 1; bases outside the gene matches: 4. Germline CDR1 and CDR2: SGDLS and YYNGEE. The CDR3 covers 16 residues. CDR3 in DNA: TGTGCCAGCAGCTCTCGGACTAGCGGGAACACCGGGGAGCTGTTTTTT. It translates to CASSSRTSGNTGELFF.

The J gene is TRBJ2-6, the V gene TRBV21-1; the table's D call of TRBD2 was not tested on the DNA. TRBV21-1 is designated a pseudogene. The CDR3 is 17 amino acids. The CDR3 reads CASRDPKRVSGANVLTF. As DNA, the CDR3 is TGTGCCAGCAGAGACCCAAAGAGGGTGTCTGGGGCCAACGTCCTGACTTTC.

The V gene is TRBV6-5, the J gene TRBJ2-2; 8 bases align to TRBD1. From germline, CDR1 is MNHEY and CDR2 SVGAGI. V was clipped by 6 bases and J by 2 bases; unmatched bases: 5. CDR3 size: 15 residues. In DNA form, the CDR3 reads TGTGCCAGCAGCCTTGGACAGGGCAACACCGGGGAGCTGTTTTTT. Encoded protein: CASSLGQGNTGELFF.

This chain links TRBV7-9 with TRBJ1-1, with a weak D call TRBD1 (6 bases). CDR1 is SEHNR and CDR2 is FQNEAQ in the germline V gene (reference sequence). The germline V and J ends were trimmed by 1 base and 7 bases, with 10 bases remaining between them. This CDR3 has 13 amino acids. The CDR3 loop is CASSLVGGDEAFF. As DNA, the CDR3 is TGTGCCAGCAGCTTAGTAGGGGGGGATGAAGCTTTCTTT.

The gene calls are TRBV10-1 and TRBJ2-1, with 8 bases fitting TRBD2. The CDR3 spans 14 residues. Germline V gives CDR1 WNHNN, CDR2 SYGVQD (reference sequence). Unmatched junction bases numbered 8, after V lost 8 bases and J lost 5 bases. The CDR3 loop reads CASSLAGRNNEQFF. In DNA, the CDR3 is TGCGCCAGCTCTCTAGCGGGCCGAAACAATGAGCAGTTCTTC.

As DNA, the CDR3 is TGTGCCAGCACTGCGGTGAACACTGAAGCTTTCTTT. Protein sequence: CASTAVNTEAFF. This chain joins TRBV2 and TRBJ1-1; D is undetermined. This CDR3 is 12 amino acids long. Germline V gene sequence: CDR1 SNHLY, CDR2 FYNNEI. V was shortened by 7 bases and J by 0 bases, with 6 bases between the two germline ends.

The J gene is TRBJ1-2, the V gene TRBV27; 7 nucleotides line up with TRBD1. Germline V gene lookup returns CDR1 MNHEY and CDR2 SMNVEV (reference sequence). The CDR3 has 13 amino acids. J gave up 7 bases and V 3 bases, and 5 bases lay outside the gene matches. CDR3 loop: CASSLETGSGYTF. The CDR3 DNA reads as TGTGCCAGCAGTTTGGAGACAGGGAGTGGCTACACCTTC.

The rearrangement uses TRBV4-2 and TRBJ2-2, with 12 nucleotides matching TRBD2. Germline CDR1 is LGHNA and CDR2 is YNFKEQ. The J segment lost 6 bases and the V segment lost 4 bases, leaving 12 bases of the junction unmatched. This CDR3 comprises 18 residues. CDR3 nucleotides: TGTGCCAGCAGCCTGCGAGGTCTAGCGGGAGGGCCGTCCGGGGAGCTGTTTTTT. Residues: CASSLRGLAGGPSGELFF.

This clone was observed a single time. The chain links TRBV7-8 to TRBJ2-2, with D possibly being TRBD1 (6 bases). The CDR3 consists of 17 residues. CDR1 SGHVS and CDR2 FQNEAQ come from the germline V gene. Trimming stripped 9 bases from V and 0 bases from J, with 20 bases between. In DNA, the CDR3 is TGTGCCAGTAGCCGTTCGAGGGGGTCGACGAACACCGGGGAGCTGTTTTTT. Translation: CASSRSRGSTNTGELFF.

The rearrangement uses TRBV4-2 and TRBJ2-5; D perhaps matches TRBD1 (6 bases). Deletions cut 1 base from V and 3 bases from J, with 12 bases between. CDR1 LGHNA and CDR2 YNFKEQ come from the germline V gene. The CDR3 loop spans 15 amino acids. The chain's CDR3 is CASSQVWAGEETQYF. CDR3 coding DNA: TGTGCCAGCAGCCAAGTCTGGGCAGGGGAAGAGACCCAGTACTTC.

The chain joins TRBV5-4 to TRBJ2-5, with TRBD2 as a possible D gene (5 bases). This CDR3 comprises 14 residues. Between the trimmed V and J ends, which lost 0 bases and 1 base, there was a span of 7 bases. Germline CDR1 reads SGHNT; CDR2 reads YYREEE (reference sequence). The CDR3 protein is CASSLGGFQETQYF. The CDR3 DNA is TGTGCCAGCAGCTTGGGAGGGTTCCAAGAGACCCAGTACTTC.

A few counts support this clone. The V and J genes are TRBV2 and TRBJ1-5, with 8 nucleotides matching TRBD1. The CDR3 loop spans 14 amino acids. The ends lost 6 bases at V and 6 bases at J; junction bases unmatched: 7. The V gene's germline CDR1 is SNHLY and CDR2 FYNNEI. CDR3 in amino acids: CASSAGGLGQPQHF. The DNA of the CDR3 is TGTGCCAGCAGCGCAGGGGGCCTAGGTCAGCCCCAGCATTTT. The entire variable domain, with the rest obtained from reference TRBV2 and TRBJ1-5, is as follows: EPEVTQTPSHQVTQMGQEVILRCVPISNHLYFYWYRQILGQKVEFLVSFYNNEISEKSEIFDDQFSVERPDGSNFTLKIRSTKLEDSAMYFCASSAGGLGQPQHFGDGTRLSIL.

The chain has TRBV4-2 and TRBJ2-7, with TRBD2 matching over 11 bases. Trimming at V came to 0 bases and at J to 10 bases, leaving 8 bases not matched to a gene. The CDR3 length is 15 residues. Germline V CDR1 and CDR2: LGHNA, YNFKEQ. CDR3 nucleotide sequence: TGTGCCAGCAGCCAAGATCAGTCTAGCGGGAGGCTTCAGTACTTC. Residues: CASSQDQSSGRLQYF.

This clone has a single count. The gene calls are TRBV12-3 or TRBV12-4 and TRBJ2-3, with D unresolved. V was trimmed by 5 bases and J by 6 bases, leaving 12 bases between them. CDR3 length: 13 residues. CDR3 loop: CASSLRLGDTQYF. The CDR3 DNA reads as TGTGCCAGCAGTCTGAGACTTGGGGATACGCAGTATTTT.

The V call is TRBV6-5, the J call TRBJ1-1, with a possible D match to TRBD1 (5 bases). Germline V lookup: CDR1 MNHEY, CDR2 SVGAGI. V dropped 7 bases and J dropped 1 base, with 7 bases sitting between them. The CDR3 length is 12 residues. CDR3 residues: CASTGRNTEAFF. CDR3 in DNA: TGTGCCAGCACAGGGCGGAACACTGAAGCTTTCTTT.

Notes on this clone: Relative to the germline gene, one junction end is altered; a read error may explain this. The chain has TRBV7-4 and TRBJ2-7; 7 nucleotides match TRBD2. Per germline, CDR1 SGHVT and CDR2 SQSDAQ. CDR3 length equals 14 residues. As DNA, the CDR3 is TGTGCCAGCAGCCTAGCGGCGGGAGATGACGAGCAGTACTTC. It codes for CASSLAAGDDEQYF.